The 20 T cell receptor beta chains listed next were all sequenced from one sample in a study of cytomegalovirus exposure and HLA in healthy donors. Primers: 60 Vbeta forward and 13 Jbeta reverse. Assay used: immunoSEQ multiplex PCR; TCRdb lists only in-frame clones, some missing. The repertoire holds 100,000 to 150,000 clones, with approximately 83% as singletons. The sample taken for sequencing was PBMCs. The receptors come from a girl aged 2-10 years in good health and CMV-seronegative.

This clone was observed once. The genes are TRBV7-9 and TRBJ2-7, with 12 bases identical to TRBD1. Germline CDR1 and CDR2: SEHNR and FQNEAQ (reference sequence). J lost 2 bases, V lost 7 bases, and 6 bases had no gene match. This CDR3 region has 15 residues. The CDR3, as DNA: TGTGCCAGCATCCTCGGGACAGGGGGCCCCTACGAGCAGTACTTC. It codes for CASILGTGGPYEQYF. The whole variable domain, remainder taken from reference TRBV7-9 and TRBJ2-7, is DTGVSQNPRHKITKRGQNVTFRCDPISEHNRLYWYRQTLGQGPEFLTYFQNEAQLEKSRLLSDRFSAERPKGSFSTLEIQRTEQGDSAMYLCASILGTGGPYEQYFGPGTRLTVT.

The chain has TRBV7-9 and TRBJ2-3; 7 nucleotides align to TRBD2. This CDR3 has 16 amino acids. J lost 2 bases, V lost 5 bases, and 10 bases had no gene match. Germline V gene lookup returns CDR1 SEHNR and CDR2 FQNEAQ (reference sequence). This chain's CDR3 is CASSGSSGMFTDTQYF. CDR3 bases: TGTGCCAGCAGCGGTTCTAGCGGAATGTTCACAGATACGCAGTATTTT.

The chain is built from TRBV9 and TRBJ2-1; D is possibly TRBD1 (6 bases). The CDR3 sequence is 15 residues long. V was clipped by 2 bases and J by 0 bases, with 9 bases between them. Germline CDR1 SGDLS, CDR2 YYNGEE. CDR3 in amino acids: CASSVYRDSYNEQFF. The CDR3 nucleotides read TGTGCCAGCAGCGTTTACAGGGACTCCTACAATGAGCAGTTCTTC.

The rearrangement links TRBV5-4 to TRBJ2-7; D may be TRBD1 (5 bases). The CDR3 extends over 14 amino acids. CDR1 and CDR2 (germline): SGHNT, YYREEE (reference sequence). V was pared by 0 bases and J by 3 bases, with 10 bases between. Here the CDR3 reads CASSLDAGNYEQYF. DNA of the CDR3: TGTGCCAGCAGCTTGGACGCAGGGAACTACGAGCAGTACTTC.

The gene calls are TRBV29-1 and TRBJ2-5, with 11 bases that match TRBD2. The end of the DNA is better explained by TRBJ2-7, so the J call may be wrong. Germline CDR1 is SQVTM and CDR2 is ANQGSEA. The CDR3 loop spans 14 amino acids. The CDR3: CSGGSGTSGDEQYF. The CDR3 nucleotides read TGCAGCGGCGGATCCGGGACTAGCGGCGACGAGCAGTACTTC.

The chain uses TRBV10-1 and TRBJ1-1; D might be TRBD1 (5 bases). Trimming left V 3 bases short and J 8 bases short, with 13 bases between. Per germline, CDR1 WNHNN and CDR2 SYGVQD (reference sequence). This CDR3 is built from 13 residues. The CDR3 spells CASSESGFSEAFF. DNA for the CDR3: TGCGCCAGCAGTGAATCAGGGTTCTCCGAAGCTTTCTTT.

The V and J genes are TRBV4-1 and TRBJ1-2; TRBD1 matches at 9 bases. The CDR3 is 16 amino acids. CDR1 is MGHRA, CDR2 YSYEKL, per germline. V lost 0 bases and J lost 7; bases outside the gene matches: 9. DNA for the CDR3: TGCGCCAGCAGCCAAGAACCGGGACAGGGAATGTTTGGCTACACCTTC. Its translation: CASSQEPGQGMFGYTF.

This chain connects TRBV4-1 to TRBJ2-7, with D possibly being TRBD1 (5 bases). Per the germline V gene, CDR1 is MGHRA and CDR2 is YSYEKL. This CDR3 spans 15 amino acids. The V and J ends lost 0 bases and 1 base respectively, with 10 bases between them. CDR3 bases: TGCGCCAGCAGCCAAGAGAACAGGCCGTCCTACGAGCAGTACTTC. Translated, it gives CASSQENRPSYEQYF.

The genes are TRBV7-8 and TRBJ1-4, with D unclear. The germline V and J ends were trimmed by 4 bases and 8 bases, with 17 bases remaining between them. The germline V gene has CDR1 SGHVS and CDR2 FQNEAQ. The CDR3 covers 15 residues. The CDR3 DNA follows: TGTGCCAGCAGCTCACGATTCGCGGAAACGGAAAAACTGTTTTTT. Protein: CASSSRFAETEKLFF.

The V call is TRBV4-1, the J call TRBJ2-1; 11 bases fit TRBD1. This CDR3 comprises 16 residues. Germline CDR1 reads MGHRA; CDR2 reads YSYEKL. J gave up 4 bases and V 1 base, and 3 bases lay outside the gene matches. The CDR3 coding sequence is TGCGCCAGCAGCCAAGGGGACAGGGGGATGTACAATGAGCAGTTCTTC. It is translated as CASSQGDRGMYNEQFF.

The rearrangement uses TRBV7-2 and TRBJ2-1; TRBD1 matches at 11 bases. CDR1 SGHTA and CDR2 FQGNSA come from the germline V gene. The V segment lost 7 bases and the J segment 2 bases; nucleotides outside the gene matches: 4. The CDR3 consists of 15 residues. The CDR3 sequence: CASIKDRGPYNEQFF. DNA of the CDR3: TGTGCCAGCATCAAGGACAGGGGGCCCTACAATGAGCAGTTCTTC.

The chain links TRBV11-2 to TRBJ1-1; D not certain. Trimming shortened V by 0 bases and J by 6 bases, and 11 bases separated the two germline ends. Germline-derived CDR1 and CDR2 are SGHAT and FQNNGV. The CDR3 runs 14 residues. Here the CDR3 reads CASSLDLSGPEAFF. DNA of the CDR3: TGTGCCAGCAGCTTAGATCTATCGGGTCCTGAAGCTTTCTTT.

The CDR3 sequence is CASSLFGTSGTRRWNEQFF. The CDR3 DNA sequence: TGTGCCAGCAGCTTATTTGGTACTAGCGGGACAAGGCGTTGGAATGAGCAGTTCTTC. The chain recombines TRBV11-2 with TRBJ2-1; TRBD2 matches at 10 bases. CDR1 SGHAT and CDR2 FQNNGV come from the germline V gene. With 2 bases clipped from V and 7 bases from J, the junction kept 17 bases outside the gene matches. The CDR3 extends over 19 amino acids.

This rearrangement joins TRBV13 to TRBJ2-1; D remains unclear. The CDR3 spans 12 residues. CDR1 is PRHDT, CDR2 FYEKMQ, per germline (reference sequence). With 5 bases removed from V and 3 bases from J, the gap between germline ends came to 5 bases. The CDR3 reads CASSPGYNEQFF. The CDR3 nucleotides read TGTGCCAGCAGCCCGGGCTACAATGAGCAGTTCTTC.

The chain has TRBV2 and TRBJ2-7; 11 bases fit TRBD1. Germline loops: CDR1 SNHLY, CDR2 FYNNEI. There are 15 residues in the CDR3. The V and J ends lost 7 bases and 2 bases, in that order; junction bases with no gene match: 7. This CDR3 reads CASTAAGQGAYEQYF. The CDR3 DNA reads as TGTGCCAGCACAGCAGCGGGACAGGGGGCCTACGAGCAGTACTTC.

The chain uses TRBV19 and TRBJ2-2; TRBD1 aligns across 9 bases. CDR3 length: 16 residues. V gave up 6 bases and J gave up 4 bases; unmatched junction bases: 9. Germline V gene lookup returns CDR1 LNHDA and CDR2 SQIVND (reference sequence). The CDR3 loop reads CASRARGQGGTGELFF. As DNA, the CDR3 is TGTGCCAGTAGGGCCCGGGGACAGGGAGGCACCGGGGAGCTGTTTTTT.

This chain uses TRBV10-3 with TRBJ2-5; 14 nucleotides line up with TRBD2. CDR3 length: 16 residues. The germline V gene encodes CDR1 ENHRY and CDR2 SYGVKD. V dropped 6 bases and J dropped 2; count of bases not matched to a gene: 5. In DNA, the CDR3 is TGTGCCATCAGCCCCGGGACTAGCGGGGGACAAGAGACCCAGTACTTC. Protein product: CAISPGTSGGQETQYF.

The CDR3: CASSWETFEQFF. The DNA of the CDR3 is TGCGCCAGCAGCTGGGAGACCTTTGAGCAGTTCTTC. The V call is TRBV5-1, the J call TRBJ2-1; the D gene is possibly TRBD2 (5 bases). Germline V CDR1 and CDR2: SGHRS, YFSETQ. The CDR3 has 12 amino acids. The V and J ends lost 3 bases and 9 bases respectively, with 10 bases between them.

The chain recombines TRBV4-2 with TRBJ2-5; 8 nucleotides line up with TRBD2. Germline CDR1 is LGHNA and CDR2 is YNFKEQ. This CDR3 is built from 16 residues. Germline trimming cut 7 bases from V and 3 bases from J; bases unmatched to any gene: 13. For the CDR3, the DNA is TGTGCCAGCACCTTAACCGACGGACTAGCTGAAGAGACCCAGTACTTC. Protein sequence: CASTLTDGLAEETQYF.

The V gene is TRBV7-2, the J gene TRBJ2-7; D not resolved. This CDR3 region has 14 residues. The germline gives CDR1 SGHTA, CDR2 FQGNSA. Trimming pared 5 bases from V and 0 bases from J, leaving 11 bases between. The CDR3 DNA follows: TGTGCCAGCAGCCAAATTGACACCTCCTACGAGCAGTACTTC. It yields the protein CASSQIDTSYEQYF.